Listed here is a single T cell receptor (beta chain). Seattle's cohort entered during active infection and was followed longitudinally. The germline CDR1 and CDR2 sequences are SGHRS and YFSETQ. The CDR3 loop spans 17 amino acids. V lost 0 bases and J lost 2, with 17 bases in between. Method: immunoSEQ multiplex PCR; TCRdb's copy keeps in-frame clones and lacks some. Among 300,000 to 400,000 clones listed, about nine tenths were seen once. The sample comes from a study of blood T cell repertoires in COVID-19. The overall study: From the United States, Italy and Spain came samples of acute and convalescent COVID-19.

Sequences were obtained from peripheral blood. This receptor was identified in a man aged 25-45 years with COVID-19, enrolled during active disease. This chain uses TRBV5-1 with TRBJ1-1; D remains ambiguous. The CDR3 DNA reads TGCGCCAGCAGCTTGGCCAGGTCCACTCGGTTTAACACTGAAGCTTTCTTT. As protein: CASSLARSTRFNTEAFF.